These 27 T cell receptor beta chains came from one sample sequenced in a study of T cells in Graves' hyperthyroidism and ophthalmopathy. Amplification yielded TCR beta CDR3 regions, with RNA transcripts as the source. First-round RT-PCR targeting the TCR CDR3 was performed with the HTBI primer set. TCRdb processed the multiplex PCR reads anew with MiXCR; each CDR3 protein has one entry. The sample includes 110,000 to 150,000 distinct CDR3 sequences, about 20% of them seen just once. The material sequenced was blood. The source is a woman in her 50s with Graves' hyperthyroidism that later progressed to Graves' ophthalmopathy.

The chain employs TRBV12-3 or TRBV12-4 and TRBJ2-1; D is unclear. V was shortened by 7 bases and J by 6 bases, with 13 bases between the two germline ends. This CDR3 contains 13 residues. This CDR3 is CASNPGFINEQFF. The CDR3 region has the DNA TGTGCCAGCAACCCCGGTTTTATCAATGAGCAGTTCTTC.

The chain uses TRBV28 and TRBJ1-2; unclear D gene. Per the germline V gene, CDR1 is MDHEN and CDR2 is SYDVKM. The CDR3 extends over 14 amino acids. V was clipped by 6 bases and J by 2 bases, with 13 bases between them. The CDR3 DNA reads TGTGCCAGCAGAGAGGGAACCCGCAACTATGGCTACACCTTC. As protein: CASREGTRNYGYTF.

This clonotype appeared many times. The chain recombines TRBV5-6 with TRBJ2-7; 7 bases are shared with TRBD2. The V and J ends lost 1 base and 6 bases, in that order; junction bases with no gene match: 7. The CDR3 sequence is 14 residues long. CDR1 is SGHDT and CDR2 is YYEEEE in the germline V gene. CDR3 protein: CASSLMAGEGEQYF. CDR3 bases: TGTGCCAGCAGCTTGATGGCGGGAGAGGGCGAGCAGTACTTC.

This clonotype was picked up many times. The chain employs TRBV18 and TRBJ1-1, with 8 bases identical to TRBD1. CDR1 is KGHSH and CDR2 is LQKENI in the germline V gene. The CDR3 is 14 amino acids. Trimming at V came to 0 bases and at J to 9 bases, leaving 6 bases not matched to a gene. This CDR3 is CASSPPGQAFQAFF. The DNA for the CDR3 is TGTGCCAGCTCACCACCGGGACAGGCCTTTCAAGCTTTCTTT.

The chain recombines TRBV3-1 with TRBJ2-3, with 9 bases fitting TRBD2. From germline, CDR1 is LGHDT and CDR2 YNNKEL (reference sequence). The CDR3 totals 15 residues. V lost 2 bases to trimming and J lost 7 bases; unmatched junction nucleotides: 7. CDR3 sequence reads: CASSQNGAGGNTQYF. CDR3 DNA sequence: TGTGCCAGCAGCCAAAATGGGGCGGGAGGGAATACGCAGTATTTT.

Concerning this clonotype: The germline gene is not matched at one end of the junction; a read error may be the cause. The chain joins TRBV6-1 to TRBJ2-3; D is uncertain. CDR1 is MNHNS, CDR2 SASEGT, per germline. The CDR3 totals 15 residues. CDR3 sequence: CVSSEALQLANTQYF. The CDR3, as DNA: TGTGTCAGCAGTGAAGCGCTTCAGTTGGCAAATACGCAGTATTTT.

This clonotype was seen ten or more times. This chain joins TRBV20-1 and TRBJ1-4; TRBD1 matches at 10 bases. Per germline, CDR1 DFQATT and CDR2 SNEGSKA (reference sequence). The CDR3 covers 17 residues. Losses at the gene ends were 2 bases for V and 1 base for J; bases not matched to a gene: 7. CDR3 sequence (DNA): TGCAGTGCTAGACTACCGGGACAGGGGCGAACTAATGAAAAACTGTTTTTT. Translated: CSARLPGQGRTNEKLFF.

The V gene is TRBV6-1, the J gene TRBJ1-1; D perhaps matches TRBD1 (5 bases). CDR1 and CDR2 (germline): MNHNS, SASEGT. The CDR3 length is 14 residues. Trimming stripped 4 bases from V and 7 bases from J, with 16 bases between. The CDR3 loop reads CASSGVGRQIEAFF. As DNA, the CDR3 is TGTGCCAGCAGTGGAGTAGGGAGACAGATTGAAGCTTTCTTT.

This clonotype was detected many times. The rearrangement uses TRBV20-1 and TRBJ1-1; D not resolved. The V gene's germline CDR1 is DFQATT and CDR2 SNEGSKA (reference sequence). CDR3 length equals 13 residues. V was cut by 2 bases and J by 1 base, with 8 bases left in between. The CDR3 sequence: CSARPPENTEAFF. The CDR3 DNA sequence: TGCAGTGCTAGACCTCCAGAGAACACTGAAGCTTTCTTT.

Turning to this clonotype: A read error may be the cause here, since a much bigger clone is one base away. The chain has TRBV7-2 and TRBJ2-1; D is undetermined. Germline V gene data show CDR1 as SGHTA and CDR2 as FQGNSA. The CDR3 contains 13 residues. The CDR3 sequence is CASSLTIDNGQFF. The CDR3 DNA follows: TGTGCCAGCAGCTTAACCATAGACAATGGGCAGTTCTTC.

This clonotype was counted ten times or more. This chain joins TRBV20-1 and TRBJ1-4; 9 bases align to TRBD1. After removal of 6 bases from V and 7 bases from J, the junction contained 9 bases not matched to a gene. CDR1 is DFQATT and CDR2 is SNEGSKA in the germline V gene (reference sequence). This CDR3 is built from 14 residues. The CDR3 loop is CSATRGQGGEKLFF. Written as DNA, the CDR3 is TGCAGTGCAACCAGGGGACAGGGTGGTGAAAAACTGTTTTTT.

This clonotype was observed many times. The rearrangement joins TRBV12-3 or TRBV12-4 to TRBJ1-1; possible D gene TRBD1, 5 bases. The V and J ends lost 3 bases and 9 bases respectively, with 11 bases between them. The length of the CDR3 is 12 residues. Here the CDR3 reads CASSFGTAKAFF. Written as DNA, the CDR3 is TGTGCCAGCAGTTTTGGGACGGCGAAAGCTTTCTTT.

The chain has TRBV9 and TRBJ2-1; the D is unclear. The germline V gene encodes CDR1 SGDLS and CDR2 YYNGEE. This CDR3 has 14 residues. Deletions cut 0 bases from V and 6 bases from J, with 10 bases between. CDR3 protein: CASSVGMPPNEQFF. In nucleotides, the CDR3 is TGTGCCAGCAGCGTAGGAATGCCCCCCAATGAGCAGTTCTTC.

There are many counts of this clonotype. The rearrangement uses TRBV28 and TRBJ1-5, with 10 bases matching TRBD1. The CDR3 has 15 amino acids. The V segment lost 6 bases and the J segment 5 bases; nucleotides outside the gene matches: 7. Germline CDR1 is MDHEN and CDR2 is SYDVKM. This CDR3 reads CASSDPGTGDQPQHF. Here the CDR3 DNA reads TGTGCCAGCAGCGACCCCGGGACAGGGGATCAGCCCCAGCATTTT.

This clonotype was detected ten times or more. The CDR3 nucleotides read TGCGCCAGCAGCCCGGGGACTAGTGGCGCAGATACGCAGTATTTT. Protein: CASSPGTSGADTQYF. The gene calls are TRBV5-1 and TRBJ2-3; 8 bases match TRBD2. Germline CDR1 is SGHRS and CDR2 is YFSETQ. The CDR3 covers 15 residues. After removal of 4 bases from V and 4 bases from J, the junction contained 8 bases not matched to a gene. The full variable domain, completed using reference TRBV5-1 and TRBJ2-3, is KAGVTQTPRYLIKTRGQQVTLSCSPISGHRSVSWYQQTPGQGLQFLFEYFSETQRNKGNFPGRFSGRQFSNSRSEMNVSTLELGDSALYLCASSPGTSGADTQYFGPGTRLTVL.

This clonotype has ten or more counts. The chain recombines TRBV30 with TRBJ1-2, with 9 bases aligning to TRBD1. Germline trimming cut 4 bases from V and 6 bases from J; bases unmatched to any gene: 15. The CDR3 has 16 residues. Germline loops: CDR1 GTSNPN, CDR2 SVGIG (reference sequence). The CDR3 spells CAWTDSGTGGRNGYTF. Here the CDR3 DNA reads TGTGCCTGGACCGACTCGGGAACAGGGGGCAGGAATGGCTACACCTTC.

Comments on this clonotype: Being one base from a much bigger clone, this may be a read error. This CDR3 is missing its conserved last phenylalanine or tryptophan, likely due to a read error. V and J are TRBV18 and TRBJ2-5; D is unresolved. V lost 1 base and J lost 2, with 8 bases in between. The germline V gene encodes CDR1 KGHSH and CDR2 LQKENI. The CDR3 covers 14 residues. CDR3: CASSPQTGQETQYL. The CDR3 coding sequence is TGTGCCAGCTCACCACAGACCGGGCAAGAGACCCAGTACCTC.

The chain has TRBV5-1 and TRBJ2-3, with a tentative D call TRBD2 (6 bases). The CDR3 spans 14 residues. The ends were cut back, 4 bases at V and 2 bases at J, with 11 bases in the middle. Germline CDR1 SGHRS, CDR2 YFSETQ. CDR3: CASSPLATTDTQYF. The DNA of the CDR3 is TGCGCCAGCAGCCCGCTAGCGACCACAGATACGCAGTATTTT.

The sample holds a few counts of this clonotype. This sequence joins TRBV5-1 and TRBJ2-1, with 7 bases that match TRBD1. The J call may be wrong; the DNA end is better matched by TRBJ2-7. The CDR3 length is 17 residues. The germline gives CDR1 SGHRS, CDR2 YFSETQ. Here the CDR3 reads CASSLGGGKISYNEQYF. For the CDR3, the DNA is TGCGCCAGCAGCTTGGGAGGGGGCAAAATCTCCTACAATGAGCAGTACTTC.

The genes are TRBV10-1 and TRBJ1-5, with D unresolved. The CDR3 consists of 16 residues. The germline CDR1 and CDR2 sequences are WNHNN and SYGVQD (reference sequence). V was clipped by 10 bases and J by 4 bases, with 23 bases between them. CDR3 region: CATNRRGKTLNQPQHF. Written as DNA, the CDR3 is TGCGCCACCAACCGGCGAGGGAAAACCCTTAATCAGCCCCAGCATTTT.

This clonotype has at least ten counts. The rearrangement uses TRBV20-1 and TRBJ2-5; perhaps TRBD1 as D (6 bases). This CDR3 has 14 residues. Germline CDR1 is DFQATT and CDR2 is SNEGSKA (reference sequence). The germline V and J ends were trimmed by 6 bases and 5 bases, with 19 bases remaining between them. DNA for the CDR3: TGCAGTGCCAAACAGGGCCGAGGCGGGGAGACCCAGTACTTC. Translated, it gives CSAKQGRGGETQYF.

This clonotype has a count of ten or more. This chain connects TRBV28 to TRBJ1-2; 7 bases line up with TRBD1. The V gene end was trimmed by 6 bases and the J gene end by 8 bases; junction bases not matched to a gene: 6. The CDR3 is 12 amino acids. Looked up from germline, CDR1 is MDHEN and CDR2 is SYDVKM. CDR3 nucleotide sequence: TGTGCCAGCAGATCTAGGGGGCGCGGCTACACCTTC. Translation: CASRSRGRGYTF.

Worth noting for this clonotype: A clone one base away is much larger, so this may be a read error. This CDR3 fails to terminate in the conserved phenylalanine or tryptophan, so it likely reflects a read error. The rearrangement joins TRBV5-1 to TRBJ2-6; 10 bases line up with TRBD1. The V and J ends lost 7 bases and 0 bases, in that order; junction bases with no gene match: 10. The germline gives CDR1 SGHRS, CDR2 YFSETQ. The CDR3 length is 18 residues. CDR3 in amino acids: CASPTPGQGNSGANVLTS. The CDR3 DNA reads TGCGCCAGCCCCACACCGGGACAGGGGAACTCTGGGGCCAACGTCCTGACTTCC.

In this sample, this clonotype turned up many times. The chain employs TRBV30 and TRBJ1-5; 10 nucleotides align to TRBD1. The CDR3 has 14 residues. V dropped 2 bases and J dropped 5; count of bases not matched to a gene: 3. Germline-derived CDR1 and CDR2 are GTSNPN and SVGIG (reference sequence). The CDR3 region has the DNA TGTGCCTGGAGTCGGGACAGGGGAGATCAGCCCCAGCATTTT. Its protein product is CAWSRDRGDQPQHF.

This clonotype has at least ten counts. The chain couples TRBV20-1 to TRBJ2-3; 9 nucleotides agree with TRBD2. Unmatched junction bases numbered 12, after V lost 2 bases and J lost 3 bases. This CDR3 spans 17 amino acids. Germline V gene data show CDR1 as DFQATT and CDR2 as SNEGSKA (reference sequence). CDR3 in DNA: TGCAGTGCTAGATCGCGCGGGAGGGCCTTGGGAACAGATACGCAGTATTTT. Its translation: CSARSRGRALGTDTQYF.

The chain couples TRBV28 to TRBJ2-1, with 7 bases lining up with TRBD2. Germline lookup yields CDR1 MDHEN and CDR2 SYDVKM. V was clipped by 8 bases and J by 8 bases; unmatched bases: 3. The CDR3 extends over 11 amino acids. The CDR3 bases are TGTGCCAGCCGCCGGGAGGATGAGCAGTTCTTC. Translated, it gives CASRREDEQFF. The variable domain in full, with the rest retrieved from reference TRBV28 and TRBJ2-1, is DVKVTQSSRYLVKRTGEKVFLECVQDMDHENMFWYRQDPGLGLRLIYFSYDVKMKEKGDIPEGYSVSREKKERFSLILESASTNQTSMYLCASRREDEQFFGPGTRLTVL.

This clonotype was seen many times. The genes are TRBV12-3 or TRBV12-4 and TRBJ2-1; the match to TRBD2 covers 8 bases. The CDR3 is 15 residues long. V lost 3 bases, J lost 6 bases, and 7 bases stayed unmatched. The CDR3 spells CASSLGGSGGNEQFF. CDR3 nucleotides: TGTGCCAGCAGTTTGGGCGGGAGCGGGGGCAATGAGCAGTTCTTC.